This T cell receptor (beta chain) comes out of a study of cytomegalovirus exposure and HLA in healthy donors. Findings and caveats of the study: When a later analysis compared HLA-associated TCR beta chains with equally common others, the HLA-associated chains turned out to be more clonally expanded and to have lower generation probabilities.

Unmatched junction bases numbered 3, after V lost 4 bases and J lost 5 bases. Germline V gene lookup returns CDR1 SNHLY and CDR2 FYNNEI. The CDR3 runs to 14 residues. On this clone itself: The antigen is not known.

The PCR ran on 60 Vbeta and 13 Jbeta primers. Using immunoSEQ multiplex PCR, the repertoire was profiled, and TCRdb retains in-frame clones only, with some absent. The sample lists some 140,000 clones; 80% were seen once. The sequencing input was PBMCs. The chain combines TRBV2 with TRBJ2-1, with 9 bases that match TRBD1. The clonotype originates from a male donor in good health and CMV-seropositive. CDR3 in amino acids: CASSVDRGNNEQFF. Here the CDR3 DNA reads TGTGCCAGCAGTGTAGACAGGGGGAACAATGAGCAGTTCTTC.